Below, 14 T cell receptor beta chains from the same sample are listed, as sequenced in a study of T-cell reconstitution after alpha-beta-depleted transplantation in children. Unique molecular identifiers were incorporated when the TCRbeta library was constructed. TCRdb redid the calling of the PCR reads with MiXCR, one entry per CDR3 protein. This table holds hundreds of thousands of distinct CDR3 sequences, around 13% found once. The specimen comprised PBMCs, sampled before TCRalphabeta/CD19-depleted stem cell transplant. The receptors were gathered from a girl aged 2-10 years with congenital amegakaryocytic thrombocytopenia, due to receive a stem cell transplant.

This clonotype was recorded many times. This sequence joins TRBV10-3 and TRBJ2-1; D might be TRBD2 (5 bases). From germline, CDR1 is ENHRY and CDR2 SYGVKD. This CDR3 comprises 15 residues. The ends were cut back, 3 bases at V and 10 bases at J, with 19 bases in the middle. The CDR3 bases are TGTGCCATCAGTGATGAGGGTTCCCCCCTGGAGGAGCAGTTCTTC. It codes for CAISDEGSPLEEQFF.

The chain joins TRBV7-8 to TRBJ2-2; D remains ambiguous. The germline V gene has CDR1 SGHVS and CDR2 FQNEAQ. This CDR3 is 15 amino acids long. With 4 bases removed from V and 2 bases from J, the gap between germline ends came to 11 bases. The CDR3 DNA is TGTGCCAGCAGCTCGTTTTGGGCCAACACCGGGGAGCTGTTTTTT. Protein sequence: CASSSFWANTGELFF.

This clonotype was observed at least ten times. This chain uses TRBV20-1 with TRBJ2-1, with 14 bases aligning to TRBD2. The V gene's germline CDR1 is DFQATT and CDR2 SNEGSKA (reference sequence). With V trimmed by 1 base and J by 8 bases, 10 bases remained unmatched. This CDR3 region has 17 residues. CDR3 sequence: CSARVTSGRAKLDEQFF. For the CDR3, the DNA is TGCAGTGCTAGAGTGACTAGCGGGAGGGCCAAGTTAGATGAGCAGTTCTTC.

This clonotype appeared a single time. Possible read error: a much larger clone is one base away. The chain links TRBV9 to TRBJ2-2; D is perhaps TRBD1 (6 bases). V was clipped by 6 bases and J by 5 bases, with 20 bases between them. The CDR3 is 16 amino acids. In germline, CDR1 is SGDLS, CDR2 YYNGEE. The CDR3 region is CASTYQGKAVTGELFF. CDR3 nucleotide sequence: TGTGCCAGCACTTACCAGGGGAAAGCGGTTACCGGGGAGCTGTTTTTT.

This clonotype was found many times. This chain uses TRBV20-1 with TRBJ1-5, with D unresolved. CDR1 is DFQATT, CDR2 SNEGSKA, per germline (reference sequence). With 3 bases removed from V and 1 base from J, the gap between germline ends came to 10 bases. This CDR3 region has 14 residues. The chain's CDR3 is CSASGPTSNQPQHF. The CDR3 DNA reads TGCAGTGCTAGTGGGCCCACGAGCAATCAGCCCCAGCATTTT.

This clonotype was detected ten times or more. This chain uses TRBV28 with TRBJ2-7, with D tentatively TRBD1 (5 bases). The V gene's germline CDR1 is MDHEN and CDR2 SYDVKM. This CDR3 has 14 residues. The V end was cut by 7 bases, the J end by 2 bases, with 15 bases between. CDR3 in DNA: TGTGCCAGCACCAGTCTCGACAGAGCCTACGAGCAGTACTTC. The encoded protein is CASTSLDRAYEQYF.

This clonotype was seen repeatedly, ten times or more. For the CDR3, the DNA is TGTGCCAGCAGTTACGGAGCTACGCCCCAGCATTTT. Protein product: CASSYGATPQHF. V and J are TRBV6-2 or TRBV6-3 and TRBJ1-5; unclear D gene. The CDR3 totals 12 residues. Germline V gene sequence: CDR1 MNHEY, CDR2 SVGEGT. V lost 2 bases and J lost 9, with 8 bases in between.

There are many counts of this clonotype. The chain recombines TRBV28 with TRBJ1-2; 7 nucleotides line up with TRBD1. This CDR3 is built from 11 residues. V gave up 6 bases and J gave up 6 bases; unmatched junction bases: 1. Germline CDR1 and CDR2: MDHEN and SYDVKM. CDR3 loop: CASRQGDGYTF. CDR3 nucleotides: TGTGCCAGCAGGCAGGGGGATGGCTACACCTTC.

The table lists this clonotype with many counts. V is TRBV11-2 and J is TRBJ2-1, with 10 positions matching TRBD2. CDR1 is SGHAT and CDR2 is FQNNGV in the germline V gene. The CDR3 length is 15 residues. The V gene end was trimmed by 4 bases and the J gene end by 8 bases; junction bases not matched to a gene: 8. In DNA form, the CDR3 reads TGTGCCAGCAGCTCTAGCGGGAGCCCCTGGGATGAGCAGTTCTTC. The encoded protein is CASSSSGSPWDEQFF.

This clonotype was seen a few times. The chain links TRBV5-1 to TRBJ2-7; the match to TRBD2 covers 8 bases. The CDR3 is 15 amino acids. V shed 4 bases, J shed 4 bases, and the junction held 10 bases outside the gene matches. Per the germline V gene, CDR1 is SGHRS and CDR2 is YFSETQ. Written as DNA, the CDR3 is TGCGCCAGCAGCGCGAGCGGGAGCATCAGTTACGAGCAGTACTTC. The encoded protein is CASSASGSISYEQYF.

This sequence joins TRBV20-1 and TRBJ2-1, with TRBD1 identical over 8 bases. Germline V lookup: CDR1 DFQATT, CDR2 SNEGSKA (reference sequence). The junction had 5 bases not matched to a gene; V was cut back by 0 bases and J by 4 bases. The CDR3 consists of 15 residues. CDR3 in amino acids: CSARDRQGYYNEQFF. Here the CDR3 DNA reads TGCAGTGCTAGAGACAGACAGGGGTATTACAATGAGCAGTTCTTC.

The chain couples TRBV6-1 to TRBJ2-4, with 10 bases fitting TRBD2. The junction had 9 bases not matched to a gene; V was cut back by 6 bases and J by 7 bases. CDR3 length: 15 residues. Per germline, CDR1 MNHNS and CDR2 SASEGT. The chain's CDR3 is CASRNPSGSGNIQYF. CDR3 bases: TGTGCCAGCAGAAATCCTAGCGGGAGTGGGAACATTCAGTACTTC.

This clonotype was picked up many times. The chain joins TRBV20-1 to TRBJ2-7; D uncertain. V shed 6 bases and J shed 4 bases, with 16 bases lying between them. Germline CDR1 and CDR2: DFQATT and SNEGSKA (reference sequence). The length of the CDR3 is 13 residues. CDR3 coding DNA: TGCAGTGCCCGCTCCCCTAATCGATACGAGCAGTACTTC. This codes for CSARSPNRYEQYF.

This clonotype was counted at least ten times. This chain uses TRBV29-1 with TRBJ2-1; 7 bases align to TRBD2. Germline CDR1 reads SQVTM; CDR2 reads ANQGSEA. The CDR3 is 13 amino acids. With V trimmed by 6 bases and J by 2 bases, 4 bases remained unmatched. The CDR3 loop reads CSVRGRAYNEQFF. Here the CDR3 DNA reads TGCAGCGTGAGAGGGAGGGCCTACAATGAGCAGTTCTTC.